This TCR beta chain was obtained from a study of T cell responses to AZD1222 COVID-19 vaccine (TCRdb year 2021). Study-wide context: Because spike-specific TCR depth and breadth did not differ between the two schedules, AZD1222 recipients who got a second dose at roughly 4 weeks were pooled with those who got a second dose at roughly 12 weeks. TCR sequencing covered fewer than 250 trial participants: around 210 given two doses of AZD1222 and approximately 26 given two doses of MenACWY control vaccine. Trial participants were enrolled by age into 18-55, 56-69 and 70-plus year subgroups, with roughly 160, 29 and 62 TCR-sequenced participants respectively. Summary of the overall study and its limitations: Conclusions about previously exposed vaccinees were limited because only 5 or 6 AZD1222 recipients were SARS-CoV-2 seropositive at baseline. Most participants were white British and females outnumbered males, and the authors suggested that clonal diversity may have been underestimated. After two AZD1222 doses, both the breadth and the depth of spike-specific TCRs were significantly higher than at day 0 and than in MenACWY recipients. The whole spike protein was spanned by vaccine-associated CD4 TCRs, and dominant responses were seen in regions 160-218 and 743-854. Epitopes outside the regions mutated in the B.1.351 and B.1.1.7 variants were reportedly recognized by nearly half of the unique spike-specific TCRs. In the small 56-69-year group, the increase in depth fell short of significance, most likely because of low power. Because no day 14 peak-response samples were available, the repertoires could be characterized only after the peak T cell response.

From the germline V gene, CDR1 is SGHTA and CDR2 is FQGNSA. The CDR3 starts with the cysteine, ends with the phenylalanine, and has 11 residues. CDR3 DNA is the only sequence kept; it has 33 bases, read in frame from the first base. The junction shows trimming of 11 bases on V and 2 bases on J, plus 9 bases between the germline ends. The CDR3 regions of human TCRbeta chains were analyzed by immunosequencing. Per the original workflow: Repertoire TCRs were matched against a reference library of SARS-CoV-2-specific TCRs generated with the MIRA antigen-specificity platform. Breadth meant the fraction of unique TCRs that were SARS-CoV-2-associated, whereas depth meant the fraction of total T cells that were SARS-CoV-2-associated. Each spike-specific TCR was assigned to its reactive spike region and to a CD4 or CD8 class using the MIRA data. Log10-transformed breadth and depth values were compared by one-way ANOVA with Sidak's multiple comparisons tests. Sourced from immuneACCESS, this table was stored by TCRdb with only in-frame sequences that have V and J called. A share of the clones is absent; for the studies checked, an unresolved V gene accounts for under half, and the remainder has no known explanation. The V and J calls and the clone size are those of that table, but D and trimming were determined from the DNA. The sample contains more than 130,000 clones, over 75% of them found a single time. The ten largest make up around 3.7% of the sample.

In the paper's terms, the time point label means: baseline before first vaccination. The vaccinee samples were drawn from two UK trials, COV001 and COV002, one of which was a single-blind randomized controlled phase 2/3 trial testing AZD1222 (ChAdOx1 nCoV-19) in healthy adults. For TCRbeta chain sequencing, PBMC samples from trial participants were taken at day 0 and at day 28 after the second dose. Of note for this clone: The target of this receptor is not known. There are no base qualities to consult, and no much larger clone falls within one base.

The origin of this receptor is an adult in good health. The sequence is built from TRBV7-2 and TRBJ1-1; too little of a D gene remains to name it. The starting material was peripheral blood, obtained on day 0 of AZD1222 vaccination. The DNA is TGTGCCGGCGGGGTTAACACTGAAGCTTTCTTT. The encoded protein is CAGGVNTEAFF.